The 26 T cell receptor beta chains listed next were all sequenced from one sample in a study of blood T cell repertoires in COVID-19. The repertoire was sequenced with immunoSEQ multiplex PCR; TCRdb's copy has only in-frame clones and lacks some. The sample has about 190,000 clones, around 80% seen once. Material for sequencing was peripheral blood. The receptors shown here come from a woman older than 75 with active or convalescent COVID-19.

The rearrangement links TRBV7-9 to TRBJ2-1; 10 positions agree with TRBD1. CDR1 is SEHNR and CDR2 is FQNEAQ in the germline V gene (reference sequence). CDR3 size: 15 residues. The V gene end was trimmed by 5 bases and the J gene end by 5 bases; junction bases not matched to a gene: 6. The CDR3 sequence is CASSTGQGNNNEQFF. DNA for the CDR3: TGTGCCAGCAGCACGGGACAGGGGAATAACAATGAGCAGTTCTTC.

The J gene is TRBJ2-7, the V gene TRBV28; the D gene is possibly TRBD1 (5 bases). CDR3 length equals 13 residues. The ends were cut back, 5 bases at V and 2 bases at J, with 10 bases in the middle. The germline V gene encodes CDR1 MDHEN and CDR2 SYDVKM. This CDR3 reads CASSPTGTYEQYF. CDR3 bases: TGTGCCAGCAGTCCTACAGGCACCTACGAGCAGTACTTC.

The chain employs TRBV6-2 or TRBV6-3 and TRBJ2-7; D gene unclear. CDR3 length: 12 amino acids. The ends were cut back, 0 bases at V and 7 bases at J, with 7 bases in the middle. The germline CDR1 and CDR2 sequences are MNHEY and SVGEGT. The CDR3 protein is CASSYSSWEQYF. For the CDR3, the DNA is TGTGCCAGCAGTTACTCTAGTTGGGAGCAGTACTTC.

The V gene is TRBV7-9, the J gene TRBJ2-3; a possible D gene is TRBD1 (5 bases). Germline-derived CDR1 and CDR2 are SEHNR and FQNEAQ (reference sequence). The ends were cut back, 3 bases at V and 1 base at J, with 11 bases in the middle. The CDR3 extends over 15 amino acids. CDR3 coding DNA: TGTGCCAGCAGCTTTACAGGTACCGGCACAGATACGCAGTATTTT. Translation gives CASSFTGTGTDTQYF.

The chain combines TRBV7-9 with TRBJ2-3; TRBD1 matches 7 bases. The CDR3 covers 16 residues. Germline CDR1 SEHNR, CDR2 FQNEAQ (reference sequence). V trimming: 1 base; J trimming: 1 base; junction bases outside the gene matches: 5. The CDR3 is CASSLERGQGTDTQYF. In nucleotides, the CDR3 is TGTGCCAGCAGCTTAGAGCGCGGACAGGGCACAGATACGCAGTATTTT.

This CDR3 is CASSQGGGFGTEAFF. The CDR3 region has the DNA TGTGCCAGCAGCCAAGGAGGAGGGTTCGGCACTGAAGCTTTCTTT. V and J are TRBV3-1 (or the pseudogene TRBV3-2) and TRBJ1-1, with unresolved D. The CDR3 totals 15 residues. Germline values: CDR1 LGHDT, CDR2 YNNKEL (reference sequence). Trimming pared 1 base from V and 4 bases from J, leaving 13 bases between.

This clone was picked up one time. V gene TRBV28 combines with J gene TRBJ1-5, with 7 bases fitting TRBD1. Germline-derived CDR1 and CDR2 are MDHEN and SYDVKM. The CDR3 covers 12 residues. V dropped 3 bases and J dropped 11; count of bases not matched to a gene: 4. The CDR3 loop reads CASSLQTGSQHF. The DNA of the CDR3 is TGTGCCAGCAGTTTGCAGACAGGGTCCCAGCATTTT.

The chain recombines TRBV10-3 with TRBJ1-2; D remains ambiguous. The germline gives CDR1 ENHRY, CDR2 SYGVKD. The CDR3 is 15 amino acids. Trimming took 10 bases from V and 1 from J, leaving 19 bases between them. CDR3: CATQVNPQRNYGYTF. The CDR3 DNA sequence: TGTGCCACACAAGTGAACCCGCAGCGTAACTATGGCTACACCTTC.

V is TRBV20-1 and J is TRBJ1-3; D remains unclear. The V and J ends lost 3 bases and 0 bases respectively, with 6 bases between them. Looked up from germline, CDR1 is DFQATT and CDR2 is SNEGSKA (reference sequence). The CDR3 is 13 amino acids. The CDR3 loop reads CSASLSSGNTIYF. In DNA form, the CDR3 reads TGCAGTGCTAGTCTTAGCTCTGGAAACACCATATATTTT.

The V and J genes are TRBV3-1 (or the pseudogene TRBV3-2) and TRBJ1-3; D is unclear. Looked up from germline, CDR1 is LGHDT and CDR2 is YNNKEL (reference sequence). Trimming cost V 3 bases and J 6 bases, with 12 bases left between them. The CDR3 sequence is 14 residues long. The CDR3 sequence is CASSHASGSNTIYF. The DNA for the CDR3 is TGTGCCAGCAGCCATGCCTCGGGTTCAAACACCATATATTTT.

The V call is TRBV3-1 (or the pseudogene TRBV3-2), the J call TRBJ2-4, with a possible D match to TRBD1 (6 bases). V lost 2 bases to trimming and J lost 6 bases, with 11 bases between them. The CDR3 loop spans 14 amino acids. The germline CDR1 and CDR2 sequences are LGHDT and YNNKEL (reference sequence). The CDR3 sequence is CASSQNRDINIQYF. As DNA, the CDR3 is TGTGCCAGCAGCCAAAACAGGGATATAAACATTCAGTACTTC.

The CDR3 is CASTLGLGELFF. The CDR3 region has the DNA TGTGCCAGCACTTTGGGCCTTGGGGAGCTGTTTTTT. The rearrangement uses TRBV11-1 and TRBJ2-2; D is undetermined. This CDR3 is 12 amino acids long. Per germline, CDR1 SGHAT and CDR2 FQDESV (reference sequence). V lost 7 bases to trimming and J lost 8 bases, with 11 bases between them. The entire variable domain, with the rest obtained from reference TRBV11-1 and TRBJ2-2, is as follows: EAEVAQSPRYKITEKSQAVAFWCDPISGHATLYWYRQILGQGPELLVQFQDESVVDDSQLPKDRFSAERLKGVDSTLKIQPAELGDSAMYLCASTLGLGELFFGEGSRLTVL.

This chain uses TRBV5-1 with TRBJ2-2, with 10 bases fitting TRBD1. CDR1 is SGHRS, CDR2 YFSETQ, per germline. V was pared by 4 bases and J by 9 bases, with 6 bases of the junction left unmatched. The CDR3 sequence is 14 residues long. The CDR3 here is CASSVDRGPRELFF. CDR3 nucleotide sequence: TGCGCCAGCAGCGTAGACAGGGGGCCCAGGGAGCTGTTTTTT.

This clone was picked up a small number of times. The V and J genes are TRBV9 and TRBJ2-1, with a weak D call TRBD2 (6 bases). The CDR3 extends over 16 amino acids. Germline-derived CDR1 and CDR2 are SGDLS and YYNGEE. The V and J ends lost 0 bases and 4 bases respectively, with 14 bases between them. The CDR3 bases are TGTGCCAGCAGCGTAGTTGTGCACGCGGGGTACAATGAGCAGTTCTTC. It codes for CASSVVVHAGYNEQFF.

V gene TRBV18 combines with J gene TRBJ1-1; D gene uncertain. Trimming removed 3 bases from V and 0 bases from J, with 11 bases in between. Germline V gene sequence: CDR1 KGHSH, CDR2 LQKENI. The CDR3 covers 15 residues. CDR3 coding DNA: TGTGCCAGCTCACCGTTTGGAGGATTGAACACTGAAGCTTTCTTT. Translated, it gives CASSPFGGLNTEAFF.

The V call is TRBV3-1 (or the pseudogene TRBV3-2), the J call TRBJ1-3, with TRBD1 matching 8 bases. This CDR3 is built from 15 residues. J gave up 1 base and V 4 bases, and 3 bases lay outside the gene matches. Germline loops: CDR1 LGHDT, CDR2 YNNKEL (reference sequence). CDR3 DNA: TGTGCCAGCAGCCTTCACAGGGGGTCTGGAAACACCATATATTTT. Translating it yields CASSLHRGSGNTIYF.

This clone was seen more than once but under ten times. V gene TRBV11-2 combines with J gene TRBJ2-7, with D unclear. This CDR3 comprises 16 residues. V lost 5 bases and J lost 7, with 24 bases in between. From germline, CDR1 is SGHAT and CDR2 FQNNGV. The CDR3 nucleotides read TGTGCCAGCAGCGAAGGTCACTTCGCGGTCGTTGATGAGCAGTACTTC. Translated, it gives CASSEGHFAVVDEQYF. The full variable domain, in which reference TRBV11-2 and TRBJ2-7 provide the parts outside the CDR3, is EAGVAQSPRYKIIEKRQSVAFWCNPISGHATLYWYQQILGQGPKLLIQFQNNGVVDDSQLPKDRFSAERLKGVDSTLKIQPAKLEDSAVYLCASSEGHFAVVDEQYFGPGTRLTVT.

The gene calls are TRBV28 and TRBJ1-2; tentative D call: TRBD1 (5 bases). CDR3 length equals 14 residues. V was trimmed by 7 bases and J by 8 bases, leaving 20 bases between them. From germline, CDR1 is MDHEN and CDR2 SYDVKM. The CDR3 coding sequence is TGTGCCAGCACCCTGGGGAAGGGGCAGACCGGCTACACCTTC. Translated: CASTLGKGQTGYTF.

The rearrangement joins TRBV3-1 (or the pseudogene TRBV3-2) to TRBJ1-1, with TRBD1 matching over 9 bases. Trimming took 5 bases from V and 3 from J; bases not matched to a gene: 10. The CDR3 is 16 amino acids. Germline CDR1 LGHDT, CDR2 YNNKEL (reference sequence). The CDR3 region has the DNA TGTGCCAGCAGCTTCCACCCGGGACAGGGAGACACTGAAGCTTTCTTT. The encoded protein is CASSFHPGQGDTEAFF.

V and J are TRBV3-1 (or the pseudogene TRBV3-2) and TRBJ2-2; TRBD1 agrees at 9 bases. Per the germline V gene, CDR1 is LGHDT and CDR2 is YNNKEL (reference sequence). The CDR3 runs 21 residues. Trimming cost V 0 bases and J 4 bases; bases outside gene matches: 18. The CDR3 nucleotides read TGTGCCAGCAGCCAAGAAGTAAGATTGAGACAGGGGGAACTGGGCACCGGGGAGCTGTTTTTT. As protein: CASSQEVRLRQGELGTGELFF.

V gene TRBV5-4 combines with J gene TRBJ2-3; 14 bases align to TRBD2. Trimming at V came to 7 bases and at J to 3 bases, leaving 7 bases not matched to a gene. CDR1 and CDR2 (germline): SGHNT, YYREEE (reference sequence). CDR3 length: 16 residues. CDR3 amino acids: CASGLTSGGATDTQYF. In nucleotides, the CDR3 is TGTGCCAGCGGACTGACTAGCGGGGGGGCAACAGATACGCAGTATTTT. The complete variable domain, with remaining parts taken from reference TRBV5-4 and TRBJ2-3, reads ETGVTQSPTHLIKTRGQQVTLRCSSQSGHNTVSWYQQALGQGPQFIFQYYREEENGRGNFPPRFSGLQFPNYSSELNVNALELDDSALYLCASGLTSGGATDTQYFGPGTRLTVL.

This rearrangement joins TRBV12-3 or TRBV12-4 to TRBJ2-7; no definite D call. Between the trimmed V and J ends, which lost 4 bases and 7 bases, there was a span of 11 bases. This CDR3 is 12 amino acids long. The CDR3 here is CASSSIVGEQYF. The CDR3 region has the DNA TGTGCCAGCAGTTCGATAGTCGGGGAGCAGTACTTC.

This clone has only a few counts. The chain uses TRBV4-3 and TRBJ2-7, with D possibly matching TRBD1 (6 bases). Germline-derived CDR1 and CDR2 are LGHNA and YSLEER. The CDR3 spans 16 residues. The V gene lost 0 bases and the J gene lost 2 bases, with 14 bases spanning the gap. In DNA, the CDR3 is TGCGCCAGCAGCCAAGATTACACAGGGCAACCCTACGAGCAGTACTTC. The encoded protein is CASSQDYTGQPYEQYF.

J is TRBJ2-1 and V is TRBV6-1, with D perhaps matching TRBD2 (6 bases). The V end was cut by 4 bases, the J end by 9 bases, with 16 bases between. The CDR3 has 14 amino acids. Germline lookup yields CDR1 MNHNS and CDR2 SASEGT. The DNA of the CDR3 is TGTGCCAGCAGTGTAGCGGACTATAGGGGTGAGCAGTTCTTC. This sequence encodes CASSVADYRGEQFF.

The rearrangement uses TRBV27 and TRBJ2-1; a weak D match, TRBD2 (5 bases). V shed 3 bases and J shed 4 bases, with 7 bases lying between them. CDR3 size: 13 residues. Germline V gene lookup returns CDR1 MNHEY and CDR2 SMNVEV (reference sequence). CDR3: CASSLGVYNEQFF. CDR3 bases: TGTGCCAGCAGTTTGGGAGTTTACAATGAGCAGTTCTTC.

Here the CDR3 DNA reads TGTGCCAGCAGTGAACGTCAGCGAACTAACTATGGCTACACCTTC. Amino acid sequence: CASSERQRTNYGYTF. The J gene is TRBJ1-2, the V gene TRBV6-1; no reliable D call. The CDR3 length is 15 residues. V was clipped by 2 bases and J by 0 bases, with 10 bases between them. The germline gives CDR1 MNHNS, CDR2 SASEGT.